This TCR beta chain came from a study of cytomegalovirus exposure and HLA in healthy donors. Study-wide points: According to the study, around 160 TCR beta chains were cytomegalovirus-associated. According to a later analysis, TCR clusters from the first cohort tended to co-occur in the roughly 120 validation repertoires. Three chains tied to CMV proved CMV antigen-specific in vitro.

Profiling relied on immunoSEQ multiplex PCR, and the TCRdb table lists in-frame clones only, not all of them. The sample lists approximately 76,000 clones; 85% to 95% were seen once. These donors were members of the approximately 120-subject validation cohort, a group separate from the approximately 700-subject first cohort. Points on this clone: The antigen remains undetermined.

This CDR3 has 14 amino acids. Germline CDR1 reads SEHNR; CDR2 reads FQNEAQ (reference sequence). Trimming shortened V by 1 base and J by 4 bases, and 10 bases separated the two germline ends. V is TRBV7-9 and J is TRBJ1-2; tentatively, D is TRBD1 (6 bases). The TCR originated in a woman aged 18-29 years in good health and CMV-seronegative. The sample consisted of PBMCs. CDR3 DNA sequence: TGTGCCAGCAGCTTAGGGGGGCAGCTCTATGGCTACACCTTC. It specifies CASSLGGQLYGYTF.